This TCR beta chain was sequenced for a study of blood T cell repertoires in COVID-19. Study-wide background: Specimens from acute and convalescent COVID-19 originated in the United States, Italy and Spain. T cells, B-cell-depleted T cells, or PBMCs provided the cDNA or gDNA that served as material.

Authors' analysis steps: Estimation of nucleated cell counts was performed using reference gene primer amplification. The method was immunoSEQ multiplex PCR; TCRdb's version includes in-frame clones alone and lacks a portion of them. V, J and clone size were drawn from that table, and D and trimming were deduced from the DNA. Among 200,000 or so clones listed, roughly 79% were seen once. The V gene lost 2 bases and the J gene lost 4 bases, with 19 bases spanning the gap. CDR3 size: 17 residues. Germline-derived CDR1 and CDR2 are ENHRY and SYGVKD. This chain links TRBV10-3 with TRBJ2-3, with D possibly TRBD1 on 5 matching bases. The receptor's source is a woman older than 75 with COVID-19, enrolled during active disease. The specimen sequenced was peripheral blood. The CDR3 DNA sequence: TGTGCCATCAGTGAGCCGAGTGTAGGGGTCCTCGCAGATACGCAGTATTTT. It codes for CAISEPSVGVLADTQYF.